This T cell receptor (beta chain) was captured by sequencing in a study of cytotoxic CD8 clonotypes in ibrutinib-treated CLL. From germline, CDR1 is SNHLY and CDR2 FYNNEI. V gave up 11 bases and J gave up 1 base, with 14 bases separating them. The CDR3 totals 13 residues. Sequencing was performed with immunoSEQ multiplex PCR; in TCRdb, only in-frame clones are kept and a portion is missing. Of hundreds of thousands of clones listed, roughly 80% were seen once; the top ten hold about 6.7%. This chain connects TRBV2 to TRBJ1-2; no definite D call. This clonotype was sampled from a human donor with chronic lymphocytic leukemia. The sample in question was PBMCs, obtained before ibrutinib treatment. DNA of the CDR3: TGTGCCGGGAGCGCGGACGGTAACTATGGCTACACCTTC. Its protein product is CAGSADGNYGYTF.